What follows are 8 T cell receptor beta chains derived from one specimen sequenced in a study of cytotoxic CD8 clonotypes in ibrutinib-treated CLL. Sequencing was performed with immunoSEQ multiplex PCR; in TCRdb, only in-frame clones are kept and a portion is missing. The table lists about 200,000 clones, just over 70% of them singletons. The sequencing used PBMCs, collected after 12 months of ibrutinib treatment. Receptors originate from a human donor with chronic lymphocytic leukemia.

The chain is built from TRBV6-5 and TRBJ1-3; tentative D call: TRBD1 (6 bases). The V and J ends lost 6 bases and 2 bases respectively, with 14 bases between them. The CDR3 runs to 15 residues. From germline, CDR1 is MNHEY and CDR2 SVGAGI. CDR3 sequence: CASSQDRFTGNTIYF. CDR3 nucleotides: TGTGCCAGCAGCCAAGACAGGTTCACTGGAAACACCATATATTTT.

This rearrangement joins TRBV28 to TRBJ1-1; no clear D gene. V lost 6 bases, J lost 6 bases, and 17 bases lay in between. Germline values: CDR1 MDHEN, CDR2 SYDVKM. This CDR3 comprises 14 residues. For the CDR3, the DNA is TGTGCCAGCAGGGGTAGGATTGGCTGGGCTGAAGCTTTCTTT. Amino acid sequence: CASRGRIGWAEAFF.

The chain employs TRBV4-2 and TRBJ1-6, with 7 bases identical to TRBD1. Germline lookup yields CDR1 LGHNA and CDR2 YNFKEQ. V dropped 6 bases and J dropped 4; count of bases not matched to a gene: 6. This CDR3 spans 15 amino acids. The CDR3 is CASRKTGVYNSPLHF. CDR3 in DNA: TGTGCCAGCAGAAAAACAGGGGTTTATAATTCACCCCTCCACTTT.

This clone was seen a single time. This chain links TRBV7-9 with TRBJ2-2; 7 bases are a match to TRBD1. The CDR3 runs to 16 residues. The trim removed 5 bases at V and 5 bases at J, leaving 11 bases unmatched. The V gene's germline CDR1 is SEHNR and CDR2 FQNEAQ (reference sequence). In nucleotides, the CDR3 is TGTGCCAGCAGCCCCGCGCCAGGGGGTAGTACCGGGGAGCTGTTTTTT. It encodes CASSPAPGGSTGELFF. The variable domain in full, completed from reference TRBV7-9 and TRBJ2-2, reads DTGVSQNPRHKITKRGQNVTFRCDPISEHNRLYWYRQTLGQGPEFLTYFQNEAQLEKSRLLSDRFSAERPKGSFSTLEIQRTEQGDSAMYLCASSPAPGGSTGELFFGEGSRLTVL.

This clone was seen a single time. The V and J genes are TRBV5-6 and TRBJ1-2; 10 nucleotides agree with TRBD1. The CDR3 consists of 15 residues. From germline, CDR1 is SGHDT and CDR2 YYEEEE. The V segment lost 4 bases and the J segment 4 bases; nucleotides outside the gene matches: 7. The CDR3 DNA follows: TGTGCCAGCAGCAATCGGGACAGGGGAACCTATGGCTACACCTTC. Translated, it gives CASSNRDRGTYGYTF.

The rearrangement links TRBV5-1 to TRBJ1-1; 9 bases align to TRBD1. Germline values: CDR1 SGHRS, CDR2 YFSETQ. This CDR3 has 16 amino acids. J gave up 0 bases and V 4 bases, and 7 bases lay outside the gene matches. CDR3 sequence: CASSPQGQGVNTEAFF. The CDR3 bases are TGCGCCAGCAGCCCACAGGGACAGGGTGTGAACACTGAAGCTTTCTTT.

This CDR3 is CASSSIVGLGVLTF. For the CDR3, the DNA is TGTGCCAGCAGCTCGATAGTGGGGTTGGGCGTCCTGACTTTC. J is TRBJ2-6 and V is TRBV7-2; the D is unclear. The germline CDR1 and CDR2 sequences are SGHTA and FQGNSA. V lost 4 bases to trimming and J lost 12 bases, with 16 bases between them. The CDR3 totals 14 residues.

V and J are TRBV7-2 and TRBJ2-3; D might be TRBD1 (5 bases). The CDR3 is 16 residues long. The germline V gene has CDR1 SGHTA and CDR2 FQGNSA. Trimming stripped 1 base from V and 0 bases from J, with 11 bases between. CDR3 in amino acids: CASSLVGADSTDTQYF. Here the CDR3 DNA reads TGTGCCAGCAGCTTAGTAGGGGCGGATAGCACAGATACGCAGTATTTT. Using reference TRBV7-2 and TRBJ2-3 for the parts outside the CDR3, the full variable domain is GAGVSQSPSNKVTEKGKDVELRCDPISGHTALYWYRQSLGQGLEFLIYFQGNSAPDKSGLPSDRFSAERTGGSVSTLTIQRTQQEDSAVYLCASSLVGADSTDTQYFGPGTRLTVL.